The 9 T cell receptor beta chains reported below all come from one sample, sequenced in a study of human CD8 memory T cell subsets. Preparation of the TCR beta libraries relied on UMI-labeled 5' RACE. From the 5' RACE reads, TCRdb lists one entry per CDR3 protein and no DNA. This table lists some 10,000 distinct CDR3 sequences. Sequencing input: CD8+ stem-like memory T cells (TSCM and TCM) sorted from PBMCs. Described subset: stem-like memory CD8 T cells (TSTEM), CCR7+ PD-1- TIGIT-. These TCRs come from a human donor in good health.

By frequency, this clonotype registers medium-sized. The chain is built from TRBV29-1 and TRBJ2-7; with no DNA, the TCRdb D assignment of TRBD1 cannot be verified. Germline CDR1 and CDR2: SQVTM and ANQGSEA. The CDR3 spans 12 residues. CDR3 sequence: CSVAAGRGEQYF.

The chain links TRBV29-1 to TRBJ2-1; no DNA is available, so the TRBD2 call from TCRdb remains unchecked. Germline CDR1 reads SQVTM; CDR2 reads ANQGSEA. The CDR3 consists of 15 residues. CDR3 loop: CSALSGGAPYNEQFF.

This chain joins TRBV7-3 and TRBJ2-1; TCRdb's assignment of TRBD2 cannot be checked, as there is no DNA. Per germline, CDR1 SGHTA and CDR2 FQGTGA. The CDR3 consists of 15 residues. The CDR3 sequence: CASSLLAGGYNEQFF.

By frequency, this clonotype is medium-sized. The V and J genes are TRBV20-1 and TRBJ2-7; TCRdb returns TRBD2, unconfirmable since there is no DNA. The V gene's germline CDR1 is DFQATT and CDR2 SNEGSKA (reference sequence). CDR3 length equals 14 residues. CDR3 in amino acids: CSAGETSEDYEQYF.

This chain connects TRBV4-3 to TRBJ1-1; TCRdb's D call of TRBD1 is untestable without DNA. From germline, CDR1 is LGHNA and CDR2 YSLEER. CDR3 length: 14 residues. CDR3 residues: CASTPDRGNTEAFF.

The chain links TRBV28 to TRBJ2-5. The CDR3 totals 13 residues. CDR1 is MDHEN and CDR2 is SYDVKM in the germline V gene. Here the CDR3 reads CASSLYTRQTQYF. Full variable domain (missing parts from reference TRBV28 and TRBJ2-5): DVKVTQSSRYLVKRTGEKVFLECVQDMDHENMFWYRQDPGLGLRLIYFSYDVKMKEKGDIPEGYSVSREKKERFSLILESASTNQTSMYLCASSLYTRQTQYFGPGTRLLVL.

The chain recombines TRBV28 with TRBJ1-2; TCRdb's D call of TRBD1 is untestable without DNA. Germline V lookup: CDR1 MDHEN, CDR2 SYDVKM. This CDR3 has 14 residues. The chain's CDR3 is CASSPVGGGNGYTF.

This clonotype ranks as medium-sized in terms of frequency. CDR3 amino acids: CSARRGRTSVPYEQYF. This chain connects TRBV20-1 to TRBJ2-7; lacking DNA, the TRBD2 call made by TCRdb goes unchecked. In germline, CDR1 is DFQATT, CDR2 SNEGSKA (reference sequence). There are 16 residues in the CDR3.

This CDR3 reads CASSQGAGKGPKTFYF. V gene TRBV7-8 combines with J gene TRBJ2-4; TCRdb reports TRBD1, a call that lacks DNA to check it against. Germline assignment: CDR1 SGHVS and CDR2 FQNEAQ. CDR3 length: 16 amino acids. Together with reference TRBV7-8 and TRBJ2-4, the CDR3 gives the full variable domain: GAGVSQSPRYKVAKRGQDVALRCDPISGHVSLFWYQQALGQGPEFLTYFQNEAQLDKSGLPSDRFFAERPEGSVSTLKIQRTQQEDSAVYLCASSQGAGKGPKTFYFGAGTRLSVL.